The 25 T cell receptor beta chains reported below all come from one sample, sequenced in a study of cytomegalovirus exposure and HLA in healthy donors. 13 Jbeta primers and 60 Vbeta primers were used for the PCR. Using immunoSEQ multiplex PCR, the repertoire was profiled, and TCRdb retains in-frame clones only, with some absent. Here the sample spans roughly 180,000 clones, 85% being singletons. Specimen: PBMCs. Receptors were obtained from a boy younger than 10 in good health and CMV-seronegative.

The rearrangement joins TRBV2 to TRBJ1-4, with 8 bases aligning to TRBD1. Germline V gene data show CDR1 as SNHLY and CDR2 as FYNNEI. The ends lost 3 bases at V and 8 bases at J; junction bases unmatched: 8. The CDR3 contains 15 residues. The CDR3 spells CASSDFGQGREKLFF. Written as DNA, the CDR3 is TGTGCCAGCAGTGATTTCGGACAGGGAAGAGAAAAACTGTTTTTT.

Written as DNA, the CDR3 is TGTGCCATCGAGGTAATAGGCCCCCAACGACAGGGGACATCAATATATGGCTACACCTTC. This sequence encodes CAIEVIGPQRQGTSIYGYTF. V is TRBV6-4 and J is TRBJ1-2; 8 nucleotides agree with TRBD1. V shed 10 bases and J 5 bases; nucleotides not matched to a gene: 30. The V gene's germline CDR1 is MRHNA and CDR2 SNTAGT. The CDR3 totals 20 residues.

This chain joins TRBV10-1 and TRBJ2-1; 12 nucleotides match TRBD2. The V and J ends lost 0 bases and 5 bases, in that order; junction bases with no gene match: 8. The CDR3 sequence is 18 residues long. CDR1 WNHNN and CDR2 SYGVQD come from the germline V gene (reference sequence). The CDR3 is CASSESPSGGALHNEQFF. The CDR3 bases are TGCGCCAGCAGTGAGTCGCCTAGCGGGGGGGCCCTCCACAATGAGCAGTTCTTC.

The V gene is TRBV2, the J gene TRBJ1-2, with 7 bases matching TRBD1. The V gene end was trimmed by 2 bases and the J gene end by 3 bases; junction bases not matched to a gene: 12. CDR1 is SNHLY and CDR2 is FYNNEI in the germline V gene. The CDR3 spans 17 residues. Here the CDR3 DNA reads TGTGCCAGCAGTGAACTAAGGGGGCTCACGCCAGACTATGGCTACACCTTC. Its protein product is CASSELRGLTPDYGYTF.

The J gene is TRBJ1-2, the V gene TRBV25-1; possible D gene TRBD1, 6 bases. The CDR3 contains 14 residues. CDR1 MGHDK and CDR2 SYGVNS come from the germline V gene. Trimming stripped 8 bases from V and 7 bases from J, with 20 bases between. The CDR3 region is CASLAGGDKSGYTF. CDR3 sequence (DNA): TGTGCCAGCCTGGCTGGGGGCGACAAAAGTGGCTACACCTTC.

The chain links TRBV18 to TRBJ1-1; D is unresolved. Germline V gene sequence: CDR1 KGHSH, CDR2 LQKENI. V shed 3 bases and J shed 4 bases, with 12 bases lying between them. This CDR3 is 14 amino acids long. As DNA, the CDR3 is TGTGCCAGCTCACCGGGCCTCAGCGGCACTGAAGCTTTCTTT. It encodes CASSPGLSGTEAFF.

J is TRBJ1-2 and V is TRBV19; 9 nucleotides agree with TRBD1. The junction had 10 bases not matched to a gene; V was cut back by 5 bases and J by 6 bases. The length of the CDR3 is 15 residues. Germline lookup yields CDR1 LNHDA and CDR2 SQIVND (reference sequence). The CDR3 DNA follows: TGTGCCAGTAGTTCCGGGACAGGGACCTTCCATGGCTACACCTTC. Translating it yields CASSSGTGTFHGYTF.

The chain uses TRBV6-5 and TRBJ2-3; no reliable D call. The V end lost 5 bases, the J end lost 6 bases, and 9 bases lay between the germline ends. The CDR3 loop spans 12 amino acids. CDR1 and CDR2 (germline): MNHEY, SVGAGI. In DNA, the CDR3 is TGTGCCAGCAGTCCAACCGGGGATACGCAGTATTTT. Translated, it gives CASSPTGDTQYF.

The rearrangement joins TRBV29-1 to TRBJ1-5, with 8 nucleotides matching TRBD1. The CDR3 extends over 12 amino acids. Trimming removed 7 bases from V and 4 bases from J; junction bases left unmatched: 3. The germline gives CDR1 SQVTM, CDR2 ANQGSEA. The CDR3 region is CSAQGANQPQHF. CDR3 nucleotides: TGCAGCGCCCAGGGGGCGAATCAGCCCCAGCATTTT.

The chain joins TRBV30 to TRBJ1-5; D is perhaps TRBD1 (5 bases). V lost 0 bases and J 2 bases, leaving 5 bases between the germline ends. The CDR3 contains 13 residues. Germline CDR1 reads GTSNPN; CDR2 reads SVGIG (reference sequence). The CDR3 is CAWSVQGNQPQHF. The CDR3 bases are TGTGCCTGGAGTGTACAGGGCAATCAGCCCCAGCATTTT.

The chain uses TRBV2 and TRBJ1-2; TRBD1 matches 7 bases. The CDR3 is made up of 15 amino acids. After removal of 5 bases from V and 4 bases from J, the junction contained 10 bases not matched to a gene. Looked up from germline, CDR1 is SNHLY and CDR2 is FYNNEI. The CDR3 coding sequence is TGTGCCAGCAGTACCTCGGGACAGACAAGCTATGGCTACACCTTC. This gives the protein CASSTSGQTSYGYTF.

This clone is a singleton in its sample. The chain carries TRBV2 and TRBJ1-6, with 8 positions matching TRBD1. The CDR3 consists of 14 residues. Germline CDR1 is SNHLY and CDR2 is FYNNEI. Trimming at V came to 5 bases and at J to 9 bases, leaving 6 bases not matched to a gene. CDR3 amino acids: CASSSDRVGSPLHF. Here the CDR3 DNA reads TGTGCCAGCAGTTCGGACAGGGTGGGTTCACCCCTCCACTTT.

The genes are TRBV2 and TRBJ2-5; D uncertain. Germline CDR1 and CDR2: SNHLY and FYNNEI. CDR3 length: 11 residues. V was cut by 5 bases and J by 5 bases, with 6 bases left in between. CDR3 region: CASSLAETQYF. The CDR3, as DNA: TGTGCCAGCAGTCTTGCGGAGACCCAGTACTTC.

The V and J genes are TRBV7-2 and TRBJ1-5; D call uncertain. V lost 4 bases to trimming and J lost 3 bases, with 4 bases between them. The germline gives CDR1 SGHTA, CDR2 FQGNSA. The CDR3 is 12 residues long. The CDR3 region is CASSSFNQPQHF. The CDR3 nucleotides read TGTGCCAGCAGCTCTTTCAATCAGCCCCAGCATTTT.

This clone was observed a few times. The V and J genes are TRBV19 and TRBJ2-5; 8 nucleotides line up with TRBD2. V trimming: 6 bases; J trimming: 5 bases; junction bases outside the gene matches: 11. This CDR3 has 15 amino acids. Germline CDR1 and CDR2: LNHDA and SQIVND (reference sequence). The CDR3 DNA reads TGTGCCAGTAGGCGGCGGGAGGTTGGGAAGGAGACCCAGTACTTC. This translates into CASRRREVGKETQYF.

The chain combines TRBV2 with TRBJ2-2; 8 nucleotides match TRBD1. The trim removed 8 bases at V and 5 bases at J, leaving 4 bases unmatched. Germline CDR1 and CDR2: SNHLY and FYNNEI. The CDR3 is 13 residues long. CDR3 residues: CASRDRSTGELFF. The CDR3 DNA reads as TGTGCCAGCCGGGACAGGTCAACCGGGGAGCTGTTTTTT.

The chain combines TRBV13 with TRBJ1-5; 8 nucleotides align to TRBD1. CDR3 size: 13 residues. CDR1 PRHDT and CDR2 FYEKMQ come from the germline V gene (reference sequence). V was pared by 2 bases and J by 12 bases, with 6 bases of the junction left unmatched. The DNA of the CDR3 is TGTGCCAGCAGCTTACTAGGGGGACAGGACCAGCATTTT. It specifies CASSLLGGQDQHF.

This clone has a single count. The chain links TRBV6-5 to TRBJ2-7; maybe TRBD1 (6 bases). V lost 8 bases, J lost 3 bases, and 14 bases lay in between. CDR1 is MNHEY and CDR2 is SVGAGI in the germline V gene. The CDR3 contains 13 residues. CDR3: CASSRTANYEQYF. The DNA for the CDR3 is TGTGCCAGCTCCCGGACAGCTAACTACGAGCAGTACTTC.

V usage is TRBV6-1 and J usage is TRBJ2-5, with D unresolved. Germline lookup yields CDR1 MNHNS and CDR2 SASEGT. V gave up 5 bases and J gave up 7 bases, with 8 bases separating them. The CDR3 is 11 amino acids. The CDR3 is CASSSLTTQYF. The CDR3 DNA sequence: TGTGCCAGCAGTTCCCTAACGACCCAGTACTTC.

This clone was observed a handful of times. The chain's CDR3 is CASSLPLEGSYNEQFF. In DNA, the CDR3 is TGTGCCAGCAGCCTACCTTTGGAGGGCTCCTACAATGAGCAGTTCTTC. The chain links TRBV4-2 to TRBJ2-1, with a tentative D call TRBD2 (6 bases). CDR3 size: 16 residues. V was pared by 4 bases and J by 0 bases, with 13 bases between. The V gene's germline CDR1 is LGHNA and CDR2 YNFKEQ.

This clone was recorded only once. The CDR3 protein is CASSLRRWEDTEAFF. The DNA for the CDR3 is TGTGCCAGCAGTTTGAGGAGATGGGAGGACACTGAAGCTTTCTTT. The chain employs TRBV27 and TRBJ1-1; D gene unclear. Germline CDR1 MNHEY, CDR2 SMNVEV (reference sequence). Deletions cut 3 bases from V and 3 bases from J, with 14 bases between. CDR3 length: 15 amino acids.

The chain carries TRBV27 and TRBJ2-7, with TRBD2 matching over 7 bases. V was pared by 4 bases and J by 3 bases, with 9 bases of the junction left unmatched. Looked up from germline, CDR1 is MNHEY and CDR2 is SMNVEV (reference sequence). CDR3 size: 15 residues. The CDR3 spells CASSYAAGEGYEQYF. The CDR3 DNA reads as TGTGCCAGCAGTTATGCGGCGGGAGAGGGCTACGAGCAGTACTTC.

The V and J genes are TRBV2 and TRBJ2-7, with 10 bases that match TRBD1. In germline, CDR1 is SNHLY, CDR2 FYNNEI. J lost 5 bases, V lost 9 bases, and 4 bases had no gene match. This CDR3 comprises 12 residues. The CDR3 loop is CASGTGANEQYF. The CDR3 DNA follows: TGTGCCAGTGGGACAGGGGCCAACGAGCAGTACTTC.

The rearrangement links TRBV11-1 to TRBJ2-1; the D is unclear. Germline-derived CDR1 and CDR2 are SGHAT and FQDESV (reference sequence). V was clipped by 1 base and J by 3 bases, with 22 bases between them. The CDR3 spans 19 residues. The CDR3 here is CASSLGRAKVRLSYNEQFF. CDR3 nucleotides: TGTGCCAGCAGCTTAGGCCGCGCAAAGGTGAGACTGAGCTACAATGAGCAGTTCTTC.

This chain links TRBV11-2 with TRBJ2-1, with D tentatively TRBD2 (5 bases). Trimming cost V 1 base and J 4 bases, with 14 bases left between them. Germline V gene data show CDR1 as SGHAT and CDR2 as FQNNGV. The CDR3 spans 16 residues. CDR3 residues: CASSLALGREYNEQFF. CDR3 nucleotides: TGTGCCAGCAGCTTAGCACTAGGAAGGGAATACAATGAGCAGTTCTTC.